This record looks at one T cell receptor beta chain sequence and its context. Antigen specificity is unknown. The data originate from a study of T cell responses to AZD1222 COVID-19 vaccine. General observations from the study: Repertoire sampling happened only post peak T cell response. Nearly half of the spike-specific TCRs reportedly recognize variant regions that carry no mutations. Only a handful of AZD1222 recipients were seropositive at baseline. With two AZD1222 doses given, Spike-specific TCR breadth and depth both rose.

V lost 7 bases to trimming and J lost 9 bases, with 13 bases between them. Germline V gene lookup returns CDR1 SGHTA and CDR2 FQGNSA. CDR3 length: 11 amino acids. The method was immunoSEQ multiplex PCR; TCRdb's version includes in-frame clones alone and lacks a portion of them. This sample has about 98,000 clones, with more than 70% found just once. This clonotype originated in an adult in good health. The chain employs TRBV7-2 and TRBJ2-7; maybe TRBD2 (5 bases). Material: peripheral blood, obtained on day 0 of AZD1222 vaccination. This CDR3 is CASILGSRQYV. CDR3 bases: TGTGCCAGCATACTAGGGTCGAGGCAGTACGTC.